The clone carrying this T cell receptor (beta chain) was observed a few times. This record belongs to a study of T cell repertoires in cytomegalovirus infection. Each CDR3 protein gets one entry after TCRdb re-called the reads with MiXCR. The data show about 160,000 distinct CDR3 sequences, over 15% seen once. CDR1 and CDR2 from the germline V gene are SGHVS and FNYEAQ. V was cut by 5 bases and J by 6 bases, with 17 bases left in between. The CDR3 runs 15 residues. The sample comprised CD8+ T cells from PBMCs. This TCR derives from a human donor in good health (CMV status not recorded). Some clones in this sample may be carry-over from other donors' samples. This chain joins TRBV7-6 and TRBJ2-1; D not resolved. The CDR3 loop reads CASSTNFGRFNEQFF. As DNA, the CDR3 is TGTGCCAGCAGCACCAACTTCGGCCGTTTCAATGAGCAGTTCTTC.